The present entry profiles one T cell receptor (beta chain) with its context. The antigen is not known. The data are from a study of cytomegalovirus exposure and HLA in healthy donors. Looking at the study overall: Assignment to the Caucasian-associated ancestry cluster applied to more than 75% of the approximately 380 genotyped donors. Study findings and constraints: It was taken for granted in presence/absence analyses that sequencing depth across donors was roughly uniform.

Regarding donors, all were healthy bone marrow donors. The PCR was carried out with 60 Vbeta primers and 13 Jbeta primers. Sequencing used immunoSEQ multiplex PCR; TCRdb keeps in-frame clones, though not all of them. This sample yields about 140,000 clones, of which around 76% are seen a single time; more than 3% belongs to the top ten. The CDR3 runs to 15 residues. V lost 1 base, J lost 4 bases, and 16 bases lay in between. Germline V gene data show CDR1 as SQVTM and CDR2 as ANQGSEA. V and J are TRBV29-1 and TRBJ1-1; a possible D gene is TRBD1 (6 bases). The sample consisted of PBMCs. This TCR derives from a man aged 18 to 29 in good health and CMV-seronegative. The CDR3 region is CSVEALSQGPTEAFF. The DNA of the CDR3 is TGCAGCGTTGAAGCCCTGTCACAGGGTCCCACTGAAGCTTTCTTT.